The 7 T cell receptor beta chains below come from one sample, sequenced in a study of cytomegalovirus exposure and HLA in healthy donors (dated by TCRdb to the late 2010s). The method behind the library was the immunoSEQ multiplex PCR assay. The multiplex PCR relied on a mix of 60 forward primers for TCR Vbeta segments and 13 reverse primers for TCR Jbeta segments. Held by TCRdb, this immuneACCESS table contains in-frame sequences only and omits some clones. Under half of the omission traces to an unresolved V gene where checked; the cause of the rest is unknown. This sample has around 130,000 clones in its table, and 66% of those were observed once. The ten largest clones capture 1.5% to 1.9% of the sample. Sequencing was performed on PBMCs. Every receptor here comes from a man between 18 and 29 years old in good health and CMV-seronegative.

The sample holds a few counts of this clone. J is TRBJ2-4 and V is TRBV27; D is perhaps TRBD1 (6 bases). V lost 6 bases to trimming and J lost 3 bases, with 9 bases between them. The CDR3 totals 13 residues. The V gene's germline CDR1 is MNHEY and CDR2 SMNVEV (reference sequence). CDR3 loop: CASRGHRKNIQYF. CDR3 DNA sequence: TGTGCCAGCAGGGGACACCGCAAAAACATTCAGTACTTC.

In the case of this clone: At the DNA level, this CDR3 is encoded by other sequences in the same sample as well. The V call is TRBV29-1, the J call TRBJ2-2; weak D call: TRBD1 (6 bases). CDR1 and CDR2 from the germline V gene are SQVTM and ANQGSEA. V was pared by 6 bases and J by 5 bases, with 13 bases between. The CDR3 consists of 13 residues. The CDR3 spells CSVETGRTGELFF. In DNA, the CDR3 is TGCAGCGTCGAGACAGGACGAACCGGGGAGCTGTTTTTT.

The chain is built from TRBV19 and TRBJ1-3, with D perhaps TRBD1 (6 bases). The V gene's germline CDR1 is LNHDA and CDR2 SQIVND (reference sequence). V lost 4 bases and J 8 bases, leaving 12 bases between the germline ends. The CDR3 totals 13 residues. In DNA form, the CDR3 reads TGTGCCAGTAGTAGCCGACAGGAAGACACCATATATTTT. Protein sequence: CASSSRQEDTIYF.

V usage is TRBV28 and J usage is TRBJ1-1; D is uncertain. This CDR3 has 11 residues. From germline, CDR1 is MDHEN and CDR2 SYDVKM. V lost 7 bases and J lost 2, with 5 bases in between. In nucleotides, the CDR3 is TGTGCCAGCACCTTAAACACTGAAGCTTTCTTT. Its translation is CASTLNTEAFF.

V gene TRBV2 combines with J gene TRBJ2-5, with D uncertain. The CDR3 contains 13 residues. The ends were cut back, 5 bases at V and 9 bases at J, with 16 bases in the middle. The germline V gene encodes CDR1 SNHLY and CDR2 FYNNEI. CDR3 in DNA: TGTGCCAGCAGTCCCCTTGTGATTGAGGCCCAGTACTTC. The encoded protein is CASSPLVIEAQYF.

This chain links TRBV2 with TRBJ2-5; 7 nucleotides agree with TRBD2. Germline values: CDR1 SNHLY, CDR2 FYNNEI. The CDR3 spans 15 residues. V shed 4 bases, J shed 2 bases, and the junction held 7 bases outside the gene matches. CDR3 DNA: TGTGCCAGCAGTGGGCAGGGAGGGTCGCAAGAGACCCAGTACTTC. Protein product: CASSGQGGSQETQYF.

The chain couples TRBV10-3 to TRBJ2-7; 8 bases line up with TRBD1. Trimming took 7 bases from V and 6 from J; bases not matched to a gene: 8. Germline lookup yields CDR1 ENHRY and CDR2 SYGVKD. The CDR3 length is 13 residues. CDR3 protein: CAITPDRGGEQYF. The CDR3 DNA reads as TGTGCCATCACCCCAGACAGGGGAGGCGAGCAGTACTTC.